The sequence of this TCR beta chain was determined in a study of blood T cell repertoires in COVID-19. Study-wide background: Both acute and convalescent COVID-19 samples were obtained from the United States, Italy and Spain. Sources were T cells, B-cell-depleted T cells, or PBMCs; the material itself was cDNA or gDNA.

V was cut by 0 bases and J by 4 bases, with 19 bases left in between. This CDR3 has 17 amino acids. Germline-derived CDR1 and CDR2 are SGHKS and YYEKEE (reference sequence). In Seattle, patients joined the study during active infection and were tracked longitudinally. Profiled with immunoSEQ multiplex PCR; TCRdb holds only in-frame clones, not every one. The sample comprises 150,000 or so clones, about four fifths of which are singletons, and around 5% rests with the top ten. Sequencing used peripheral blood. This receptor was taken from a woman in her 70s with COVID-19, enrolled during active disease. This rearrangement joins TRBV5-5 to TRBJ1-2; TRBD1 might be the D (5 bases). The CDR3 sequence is CASSLDLGRGATYGYTF. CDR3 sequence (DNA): TGTGCCAGCAGCTTGGACCTCGGTCGCGGGGCGACCTATGGCTACACCTTC.